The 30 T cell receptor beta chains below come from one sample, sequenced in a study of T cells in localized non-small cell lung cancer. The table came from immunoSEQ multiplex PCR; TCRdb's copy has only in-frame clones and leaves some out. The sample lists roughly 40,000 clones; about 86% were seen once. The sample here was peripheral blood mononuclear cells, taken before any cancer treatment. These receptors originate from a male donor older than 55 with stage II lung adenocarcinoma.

CDR3 sequence: CASSPLDRTRTQYF. The CDR3 DNA sequence: TGTGCCAGCAGCCCCTTGGACCGCACCCGTACCCAGTACTTC. The rearrangement joins TRBV7-2 to TRBJ2-5; no reliable D call. Germline values: CDR1 SGHTA, CDR2 FQGNSA. The CDR3 has 14 amino acids. With 5 bases removed from V and 8 bases from J, the gap between germline ends came to 18 bases.

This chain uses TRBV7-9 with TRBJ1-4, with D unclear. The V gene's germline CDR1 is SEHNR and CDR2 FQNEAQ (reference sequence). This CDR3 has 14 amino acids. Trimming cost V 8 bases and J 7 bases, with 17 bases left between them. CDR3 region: CASDSQTSGEKLFF. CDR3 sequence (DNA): TGTGCCAGCGATTCCCAGACCTCGGGTGAAAAACTGTTTTTT.

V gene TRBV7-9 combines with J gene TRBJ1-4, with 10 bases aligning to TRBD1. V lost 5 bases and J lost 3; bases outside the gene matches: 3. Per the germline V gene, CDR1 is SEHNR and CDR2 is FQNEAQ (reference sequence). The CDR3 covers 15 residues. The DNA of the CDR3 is TGTGCCAGCAGCGCGGACAGGGGGGCTAATGAAAAACTGTTTTTT. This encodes CASSADRGANEKLFF.

The CDR3 spells CASSQDNGLPFF. CDR3 bases: TGCGCCAGCAGCCAAGACAACGGACTTCCGTTCTTC. This sequence joins TRBV4-3 and TRBJ2-1, with a tentative D call TRBD2 (5 bases). The germline V gene encodes CDR1 LGHNA and CDR2 YSLEER. The V and J ends lost 0 bases and 15 bases respectively, with 12 bases between them. This CDR3 has 12 residues.

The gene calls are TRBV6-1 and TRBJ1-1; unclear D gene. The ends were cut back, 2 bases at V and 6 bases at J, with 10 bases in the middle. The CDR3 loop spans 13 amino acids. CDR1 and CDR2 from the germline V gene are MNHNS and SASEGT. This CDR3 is CASSEQWWAEAFF. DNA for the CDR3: TGTGCCAGCAGTGAACAGTGGTGGGCTGAAGCTTTCTTT.

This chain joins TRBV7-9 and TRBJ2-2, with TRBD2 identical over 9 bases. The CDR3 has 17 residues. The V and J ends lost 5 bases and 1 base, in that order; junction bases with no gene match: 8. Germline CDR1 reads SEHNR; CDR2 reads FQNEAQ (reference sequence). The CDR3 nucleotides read TGTGCCAGCAGCCAAAGACTAGCGGTTATGAACACCGGGGAGCTGTTTTTT. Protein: CASSQRLAVMNTGELFF.

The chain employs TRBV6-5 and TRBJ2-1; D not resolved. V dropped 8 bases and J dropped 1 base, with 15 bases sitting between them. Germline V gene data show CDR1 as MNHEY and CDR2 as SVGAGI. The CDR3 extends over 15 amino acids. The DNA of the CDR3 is TGTGCCAGCTCGTCCTCCGGGTTGTCCTACAATGAGCAGTTCTTC. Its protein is CASSSSGLSYNEQFF.

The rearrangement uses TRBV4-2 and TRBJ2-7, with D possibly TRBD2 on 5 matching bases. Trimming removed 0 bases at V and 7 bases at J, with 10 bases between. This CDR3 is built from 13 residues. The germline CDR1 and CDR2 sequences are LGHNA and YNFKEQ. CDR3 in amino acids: CASSQEGTGEQYF. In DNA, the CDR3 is TGTGCCAGCAGCCAAGAAGGAACGGGGGAGCAGTACTTC.

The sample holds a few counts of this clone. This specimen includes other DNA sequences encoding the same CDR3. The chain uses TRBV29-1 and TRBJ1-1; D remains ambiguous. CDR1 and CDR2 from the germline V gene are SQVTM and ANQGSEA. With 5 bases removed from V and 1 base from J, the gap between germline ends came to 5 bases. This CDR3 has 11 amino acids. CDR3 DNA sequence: TGCAGCGTTAGACCGAACACTGAAGCTTTCTTT. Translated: CSVRPNTEAFF.

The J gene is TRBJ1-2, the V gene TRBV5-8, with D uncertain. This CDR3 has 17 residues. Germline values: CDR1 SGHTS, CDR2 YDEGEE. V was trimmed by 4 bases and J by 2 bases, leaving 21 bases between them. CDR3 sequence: CASSLLGQGGPNYGYTF. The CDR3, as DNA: TGTGCCAGCAGCCTCCTCGGCCAAGGTGGCCCAAACTATGGCTACACCTTC.

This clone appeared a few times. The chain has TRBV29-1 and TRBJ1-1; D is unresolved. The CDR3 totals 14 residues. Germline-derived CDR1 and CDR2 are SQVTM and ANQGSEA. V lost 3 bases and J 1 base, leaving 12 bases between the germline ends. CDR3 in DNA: TGCAGCGTTGATGGGCCAGGAAGGAACACTGAAGCTTTCTTT. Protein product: CSVDGPGRNTEAFF.

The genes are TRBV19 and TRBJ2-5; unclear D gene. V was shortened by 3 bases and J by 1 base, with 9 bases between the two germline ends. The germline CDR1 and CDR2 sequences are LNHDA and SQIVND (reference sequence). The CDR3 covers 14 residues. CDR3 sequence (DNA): TGTGCCAGTAGTATCAGAGGCAGCCAAGAGACCCAGTACTTC. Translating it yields CASSIRGSQETQYF. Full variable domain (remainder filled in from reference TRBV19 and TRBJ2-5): DGGITQSPKYLFRKEGQNVTLSCEQNLNHDAMYWYRQDPGQGLRLIYYSQIVNDFQKGDIAEGYSVSREKKESFPLTVTSAQKNPTAFYLCASSIRGSQETQYFGPGTRLLVL.

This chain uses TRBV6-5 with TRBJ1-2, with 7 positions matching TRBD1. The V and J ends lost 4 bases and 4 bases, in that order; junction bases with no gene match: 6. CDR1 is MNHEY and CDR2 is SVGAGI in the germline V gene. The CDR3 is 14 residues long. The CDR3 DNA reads TGTGCCAGCAGTTTCCTCCGGGACAGCTATGGCTACACCTTC. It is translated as CASSFLRDSYGYTF.

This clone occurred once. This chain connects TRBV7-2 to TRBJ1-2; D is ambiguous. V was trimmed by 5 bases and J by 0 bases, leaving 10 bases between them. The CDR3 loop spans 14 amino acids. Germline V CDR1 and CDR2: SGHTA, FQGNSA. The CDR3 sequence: CASSPRRSNYGYTF. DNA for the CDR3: TGTGCCAGCAGCCCCCGACGGTCTAACTATGGCTACACCTTC.

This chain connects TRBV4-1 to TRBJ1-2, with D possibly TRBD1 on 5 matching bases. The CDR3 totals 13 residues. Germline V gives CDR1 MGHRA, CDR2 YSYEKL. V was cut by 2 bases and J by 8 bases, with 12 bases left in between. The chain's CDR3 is CASSQRDRRGYTF. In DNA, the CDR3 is TGCGCCAGCAGCCAAAGGGACCGTCGGGGCTACACCTTC.

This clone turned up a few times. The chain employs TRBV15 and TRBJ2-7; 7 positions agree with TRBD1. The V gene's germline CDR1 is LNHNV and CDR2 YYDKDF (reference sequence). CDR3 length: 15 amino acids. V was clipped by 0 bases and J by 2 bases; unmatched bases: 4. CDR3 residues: CATSREGTGAYEQYF. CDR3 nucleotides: TGTGCCACCAGCAGAGAAGGCACAGGGGCCTACGAGCAGTACTTC.

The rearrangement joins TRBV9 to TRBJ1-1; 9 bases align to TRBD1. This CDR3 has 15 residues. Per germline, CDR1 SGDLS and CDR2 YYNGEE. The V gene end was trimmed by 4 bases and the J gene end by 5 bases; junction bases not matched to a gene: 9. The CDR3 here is CASSSSQGAKTEAFF. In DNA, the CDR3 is TGTGCCAGCAGCTCTTCACAGGGGGCTAAGACTGAAGCTTTCTTT.

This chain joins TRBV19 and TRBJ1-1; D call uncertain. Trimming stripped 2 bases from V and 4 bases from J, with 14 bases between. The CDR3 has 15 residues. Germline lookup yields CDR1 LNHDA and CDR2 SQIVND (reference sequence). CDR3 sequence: CASSIQVGFGTEAFF. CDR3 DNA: TGTGCCAGTAGTATACAGGTTGGTTTTGGCACTGAAGCTTTCTTT.

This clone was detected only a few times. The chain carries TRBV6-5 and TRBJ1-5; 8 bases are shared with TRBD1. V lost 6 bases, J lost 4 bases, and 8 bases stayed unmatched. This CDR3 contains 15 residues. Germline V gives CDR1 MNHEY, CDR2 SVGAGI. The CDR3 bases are TGTGCCAGCAGATCCGGACAGGGTTGGAATCAGCCCCAGCATTTT. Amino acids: CASRSGQGWNQPQHF.

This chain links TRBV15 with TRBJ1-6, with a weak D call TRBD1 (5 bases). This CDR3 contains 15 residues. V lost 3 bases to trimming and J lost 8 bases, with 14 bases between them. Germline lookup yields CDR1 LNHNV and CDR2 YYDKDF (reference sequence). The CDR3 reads CATSSGPGYDSPLHF. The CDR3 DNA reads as TGTGCCACCAGCAGTGGGCCAGGGTACGATTCACCCCTCCACTTT.

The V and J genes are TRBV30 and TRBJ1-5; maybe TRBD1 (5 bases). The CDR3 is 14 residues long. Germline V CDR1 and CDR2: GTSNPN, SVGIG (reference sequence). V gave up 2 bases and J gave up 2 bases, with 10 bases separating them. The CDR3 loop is CAWSLGGGNQPQHF. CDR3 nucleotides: TGTGCCTGGAGTTTGGGGGGGGGCAATCAGCCCCAGCATTTT.

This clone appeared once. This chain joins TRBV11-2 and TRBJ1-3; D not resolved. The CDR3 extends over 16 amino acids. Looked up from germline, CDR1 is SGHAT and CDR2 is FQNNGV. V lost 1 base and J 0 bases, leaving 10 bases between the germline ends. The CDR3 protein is CASSLAASYSGNTIYF. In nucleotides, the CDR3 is TGTGCCAGCAGCTTAGCGGCCAGCTACTCTGGAAACACCATATATTTT.

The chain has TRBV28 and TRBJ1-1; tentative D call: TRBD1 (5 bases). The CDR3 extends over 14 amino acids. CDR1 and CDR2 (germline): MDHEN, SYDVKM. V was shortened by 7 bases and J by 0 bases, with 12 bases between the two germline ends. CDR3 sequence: CASTFTGLNTEAFF. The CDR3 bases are TGTGCCAGCACCTTTACAGGCCTGAACACTGAAGCTTTCTTT.

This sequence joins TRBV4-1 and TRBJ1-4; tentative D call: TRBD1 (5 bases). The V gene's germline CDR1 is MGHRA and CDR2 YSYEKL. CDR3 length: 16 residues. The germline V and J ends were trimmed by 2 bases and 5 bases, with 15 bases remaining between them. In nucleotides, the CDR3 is TGCGCCAGCAGCCAAAAGGCAGGGAGTATCAATGAAAAACTGTTTTTT. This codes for CASSQKAGSINEKLFF.

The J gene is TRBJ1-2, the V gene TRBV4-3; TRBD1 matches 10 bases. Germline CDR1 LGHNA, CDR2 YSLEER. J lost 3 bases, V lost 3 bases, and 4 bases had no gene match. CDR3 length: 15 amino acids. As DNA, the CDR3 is TGCGCCAGCAGCCACAGACAGGGGGCTGACTATGGCTACACCTTC. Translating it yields CASSHRQGADYGYTF.

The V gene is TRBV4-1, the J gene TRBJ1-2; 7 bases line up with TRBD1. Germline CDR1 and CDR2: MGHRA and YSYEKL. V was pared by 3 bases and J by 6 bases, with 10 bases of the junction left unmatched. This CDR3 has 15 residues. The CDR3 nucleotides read TGCGCCAGCAGCCACTACCCTGGCAGGGGGGATGGCTACACCTTC. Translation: CASSHYPGRGDGYTF.

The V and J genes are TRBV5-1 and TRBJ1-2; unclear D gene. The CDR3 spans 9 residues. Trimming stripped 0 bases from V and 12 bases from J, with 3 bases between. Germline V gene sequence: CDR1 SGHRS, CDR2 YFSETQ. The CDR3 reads CASSLVHTF. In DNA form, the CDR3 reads TGCGCCAGCAGCTTGGTCCACACCTTC.

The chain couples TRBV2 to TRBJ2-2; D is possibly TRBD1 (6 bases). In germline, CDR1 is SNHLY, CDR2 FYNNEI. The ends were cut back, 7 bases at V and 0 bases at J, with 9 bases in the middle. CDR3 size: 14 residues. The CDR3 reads CASKGTTNTGELFF. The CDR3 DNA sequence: TGTGCCAGCAAAGGGACAACGAACACCGGGGAGCTGTTTTTT.

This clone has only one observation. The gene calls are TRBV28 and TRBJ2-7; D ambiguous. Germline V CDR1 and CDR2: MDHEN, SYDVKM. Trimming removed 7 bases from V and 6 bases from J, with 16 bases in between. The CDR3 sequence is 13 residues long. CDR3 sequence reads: CASNPPGVGEQYF. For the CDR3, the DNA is TGTGCCAGCAATCCCCCCGGCGTAGGCGAGCAGTACTTC.

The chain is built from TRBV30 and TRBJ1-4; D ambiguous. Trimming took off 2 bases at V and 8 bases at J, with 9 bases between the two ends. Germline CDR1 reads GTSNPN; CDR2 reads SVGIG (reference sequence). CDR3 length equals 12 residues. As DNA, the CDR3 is TGTGCCTGGAGTTTACCGAGGGAAAAACTGTTTTTT. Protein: CAWSLPREKLFF. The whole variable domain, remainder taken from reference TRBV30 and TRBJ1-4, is SQTIHQWPATLVQPVGSPLSLECTVEGTSNPNLYWYRQAAGRGLQLLFYSVGIGQISSEVPQNLSASRPQDRQFILSSKKLLLSDSGFYLCAWSLPREKLFFGSGTQLSVL.